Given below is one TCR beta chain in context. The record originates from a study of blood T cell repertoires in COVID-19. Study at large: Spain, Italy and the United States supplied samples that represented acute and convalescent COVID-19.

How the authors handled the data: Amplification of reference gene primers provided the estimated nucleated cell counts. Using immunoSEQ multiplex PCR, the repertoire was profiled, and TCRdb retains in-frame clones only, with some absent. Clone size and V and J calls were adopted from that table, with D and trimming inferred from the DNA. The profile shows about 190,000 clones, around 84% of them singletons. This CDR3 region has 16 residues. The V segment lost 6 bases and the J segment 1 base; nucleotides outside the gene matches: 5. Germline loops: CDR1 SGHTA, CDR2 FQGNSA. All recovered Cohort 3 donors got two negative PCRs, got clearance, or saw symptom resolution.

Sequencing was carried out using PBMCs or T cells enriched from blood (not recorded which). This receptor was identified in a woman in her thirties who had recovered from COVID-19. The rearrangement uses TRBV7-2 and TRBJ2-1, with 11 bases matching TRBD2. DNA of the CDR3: TGTGCCAGCAGGAAACTAGCGGGAGCTTCCTACAATGAGCAGTTCTTC. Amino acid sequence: CASRKLAGASYNEQFF.